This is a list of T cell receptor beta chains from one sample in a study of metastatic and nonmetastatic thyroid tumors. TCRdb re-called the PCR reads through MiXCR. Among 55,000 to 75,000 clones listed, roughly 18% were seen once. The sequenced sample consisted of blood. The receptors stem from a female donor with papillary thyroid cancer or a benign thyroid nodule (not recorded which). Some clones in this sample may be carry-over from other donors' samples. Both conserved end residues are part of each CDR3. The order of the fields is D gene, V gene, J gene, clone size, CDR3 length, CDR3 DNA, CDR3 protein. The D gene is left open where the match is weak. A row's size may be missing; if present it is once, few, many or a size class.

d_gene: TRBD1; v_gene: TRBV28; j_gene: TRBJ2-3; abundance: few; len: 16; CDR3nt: TGTGCCAGCAGTCGCCTTAGGACAGGGTTATTGGGTACGCAGTATTTT; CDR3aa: CASSRLRTGLLGTQYF
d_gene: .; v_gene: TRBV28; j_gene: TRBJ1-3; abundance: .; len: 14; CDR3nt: TGTGCCAGTAGTATTGGATTGACTGGAAACACCATATATTTT; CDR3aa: CASSIGLTGNTIYF
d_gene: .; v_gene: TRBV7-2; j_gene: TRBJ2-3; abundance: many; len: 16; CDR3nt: TGTGCCAGCAGCTTAGTTGGGGGGTGGAATACAGATACGCAGTATTTT; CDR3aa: CASSLVGGWNTDTQYF
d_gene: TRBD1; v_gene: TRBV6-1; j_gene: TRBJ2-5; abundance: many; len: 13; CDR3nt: TGTGCCAGCAGTGCGGACAGGGGGGAGACCCAGTACTTC; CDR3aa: CASSADRGETQYF
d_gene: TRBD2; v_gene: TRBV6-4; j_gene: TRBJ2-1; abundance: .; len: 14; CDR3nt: TGTGCCAGCAGTGACACTAGCGGGAGCAATGAGCAGTTCTTC; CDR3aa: CASSDTSGSNEQFF
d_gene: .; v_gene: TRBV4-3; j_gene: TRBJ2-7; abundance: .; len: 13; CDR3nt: TGCGCCAGCAGCCAGTCCGGGAGCCGAGAGCAGTACTTC; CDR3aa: CASSQSGSREQYF
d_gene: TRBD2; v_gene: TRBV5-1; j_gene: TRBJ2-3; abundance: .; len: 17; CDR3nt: TGCGCCAGCAGCTTGGGGGCTAGCGGGACCCCCACAGATACGCAGTATTTT; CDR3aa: CASSLGASGTPTDTQYF
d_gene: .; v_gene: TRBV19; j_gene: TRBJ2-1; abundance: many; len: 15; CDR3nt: TGTGCCAGTAGTTCTCCCGGGACTGGAAACAATGAGCAGTTCTTC; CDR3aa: CASSSPGTGNNEQFF
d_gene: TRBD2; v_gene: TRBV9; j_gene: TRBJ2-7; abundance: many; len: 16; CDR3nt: TGTGCCAGCAGCGCGACATACCGGGCCGGCGGGAGCGAGCAGTACTTC; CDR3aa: CASSATYRAGGSEQYF
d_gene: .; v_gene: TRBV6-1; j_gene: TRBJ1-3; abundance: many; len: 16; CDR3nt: TGTGCCAGCATGGCCCGATATGGCAGCTCTGGAAACACCATATATTTT; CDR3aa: CASMARYGSSGNTIYF
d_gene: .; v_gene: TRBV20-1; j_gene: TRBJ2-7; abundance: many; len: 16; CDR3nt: TGCAGTGCCATGGGCTGGGGCAGGGACGGATCCTACGAGCAGTACTTC; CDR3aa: CSAMGWGRDGSYEQYF
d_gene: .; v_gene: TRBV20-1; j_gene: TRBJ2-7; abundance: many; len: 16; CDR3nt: TGCAGTGCTAGAGATAGAACGACTGTAAGCTCCTACGAGCAGTACTTC; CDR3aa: CSARDRTTVSSYEQYF
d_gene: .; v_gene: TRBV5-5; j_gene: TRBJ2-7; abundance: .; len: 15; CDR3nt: TGTGCCAGCAGCCTAAGACACCAGGGCTCCTACGAGCAGTACTTC; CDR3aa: CASSLRHQGSYEQYF
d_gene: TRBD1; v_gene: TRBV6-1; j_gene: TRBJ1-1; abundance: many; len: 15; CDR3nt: TGTGCCAGCAGCAGGGGGGGAGGGGTGAACACTGAAGCTTTCTTT; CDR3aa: CASSRGGGVNTEAFF
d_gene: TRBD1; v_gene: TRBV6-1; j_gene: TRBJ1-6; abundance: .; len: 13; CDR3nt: TGTGCCAGCACCCGACAGGGGCACTCACCCCTCCACTTT; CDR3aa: CASTRQGHSPLHF
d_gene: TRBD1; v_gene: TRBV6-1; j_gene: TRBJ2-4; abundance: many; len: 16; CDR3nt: TGTGCCAGCAGACTCGGGACAGACATCGGCAAAAACATTCAGTACTTC; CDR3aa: CASRLGTDIGKNIQYF
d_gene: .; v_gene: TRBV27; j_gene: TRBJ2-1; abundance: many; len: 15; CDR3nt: TGTGCCAGCAGTCCAGGACTGGAGTCCTACAATGAGCAGTTCTTC; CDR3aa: CASSPGLESYNEQFF
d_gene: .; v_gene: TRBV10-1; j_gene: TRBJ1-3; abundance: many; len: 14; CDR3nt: TGCGCCAGCAATAGAACGGAGTCTGGAAACACCATATATTTT; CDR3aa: CASNRTESGNTIYF
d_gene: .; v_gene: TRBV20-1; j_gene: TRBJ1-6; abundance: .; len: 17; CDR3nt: TGCAGTGCTAGAGATACGGACGTTGGCTCCTATAATTCACCCCTCCACTTT; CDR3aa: CSARDTDVGSYNSPLHF
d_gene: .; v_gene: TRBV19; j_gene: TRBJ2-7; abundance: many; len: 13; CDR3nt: TGTGCCAGTAGTATGCAGGTTTCCTACGAGCAGTACTTC; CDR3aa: CASSMQVSYEQYF
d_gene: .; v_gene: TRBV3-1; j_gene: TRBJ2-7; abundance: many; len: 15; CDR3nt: TGTGCCAGCAGCCAAGATCGTGGGAACGGGTACGAGCAGTACTTC; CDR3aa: CASSQDRGNGYEQYF
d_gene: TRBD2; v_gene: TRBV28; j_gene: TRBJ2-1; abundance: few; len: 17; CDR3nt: TGTGCCAGCAGTTCTCGGGGGGGCCGGGGGATCTACAATGAGCAGTTCTTC; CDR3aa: CASSSRGGRGIYNEQFF
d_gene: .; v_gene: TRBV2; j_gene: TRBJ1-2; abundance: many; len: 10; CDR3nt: TGTGCCAGCAGGCCGGTTGGACACACCTTC; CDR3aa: CASRPVGHTF
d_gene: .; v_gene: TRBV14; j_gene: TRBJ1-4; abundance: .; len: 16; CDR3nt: TGTGCCAGCAGCCGACCAGGCGGAGGGTCGAATGAAAAGCTGTTTTTT; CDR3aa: CASSRPGGGSNEKLFF
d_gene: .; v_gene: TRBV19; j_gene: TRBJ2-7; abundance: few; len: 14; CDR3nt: TGTGCCAGTAGTATACAGTTGAGCTCCTACGAGCAGTACTTC; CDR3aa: CASSIQLSSYEQYF
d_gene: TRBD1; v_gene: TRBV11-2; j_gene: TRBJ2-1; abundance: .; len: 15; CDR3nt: TGTGCCAGCAGCATGGACAGGGGGTGGAACAATGAGCAGTTCTTC; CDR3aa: CASSMDRGWNNEQFF
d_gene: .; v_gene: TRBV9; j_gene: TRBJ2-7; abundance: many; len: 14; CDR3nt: TGTGCCAGCAGCGTAGGGGGGCGCTCCTACGAGCAGTACTTC; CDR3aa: CASSVGGRSYEQYF
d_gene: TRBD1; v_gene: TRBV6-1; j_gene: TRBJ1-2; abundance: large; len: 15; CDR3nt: TGTGCCAGCAGTTTAATGACAGGGGGCAGCTATGGCTACACCTTC; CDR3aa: CASSLMTGGSYGYTF
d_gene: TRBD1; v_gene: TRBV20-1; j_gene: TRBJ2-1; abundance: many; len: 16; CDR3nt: TGCAGTGCTAGAGTCGCCGGGACAGGGGCCTACAATGAGCAGTTCTTC; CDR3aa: CSARVAGTGAYNEQFF
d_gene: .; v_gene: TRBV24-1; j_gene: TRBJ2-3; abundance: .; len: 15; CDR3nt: TGTGCCACCAGTGATTCTCGACAGCACACAGATACGCAGTATTTT; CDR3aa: CATSDSRQHTDTQYF
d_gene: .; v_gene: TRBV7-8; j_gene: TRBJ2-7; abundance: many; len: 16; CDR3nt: TGTGCCAGCAGCTCCCAGGGGGGGACATCGACCTACGAGCAGTACTTC; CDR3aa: CASSSQGGTSTYEQYF
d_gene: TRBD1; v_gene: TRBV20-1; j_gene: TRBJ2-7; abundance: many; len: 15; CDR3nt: TGCAGCGTCCAACCCGGGACAGGGAGTCAGGACGAGCAGTACTTC; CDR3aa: CSVQPGTGSQDEQYF
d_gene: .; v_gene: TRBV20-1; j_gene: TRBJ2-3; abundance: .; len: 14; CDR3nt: TGCAGTGCTTCCGGGATAGGGGCCACAGATACGCAGTATTTT; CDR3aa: CSASGIGATDTQYF
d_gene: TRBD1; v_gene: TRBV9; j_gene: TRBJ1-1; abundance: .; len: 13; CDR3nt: TGTGCCAGCGGACAGGGAGGAGGAACTGAAGCTTTCTTT; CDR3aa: CASGQGGGTEAFF
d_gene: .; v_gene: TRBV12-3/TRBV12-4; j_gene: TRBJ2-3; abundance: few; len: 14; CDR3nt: TGTGCCAGCACCGCCGGAACAACCACAGATACGCAGTATTTT; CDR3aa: CASTAGTTTDTQYF
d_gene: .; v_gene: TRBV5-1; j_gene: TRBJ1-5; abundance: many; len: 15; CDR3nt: TGCGCCAGCAGCCCCGACGGAGGTTACAATCAGCCCCAGCATTTT; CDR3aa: CASSPDGGYNQPQHF
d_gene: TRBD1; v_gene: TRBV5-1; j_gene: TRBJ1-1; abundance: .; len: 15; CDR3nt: TGCGCCAGCAGCTGGACACAGGGGTTGGGCACTGAAGCTTTCTTT; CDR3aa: CASSWTQGLGTEAFF
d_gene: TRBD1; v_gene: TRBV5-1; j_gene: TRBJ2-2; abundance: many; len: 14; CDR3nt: TGCGCCAGCAGCTTAGGACAGGGAGTCGGGGAGCTGTTTTTT; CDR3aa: CASSLGQGVGELFF
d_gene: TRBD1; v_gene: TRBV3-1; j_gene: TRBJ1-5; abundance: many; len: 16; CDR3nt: TGTGCCAGCAGCCAAGCGACAGGGGGGAGCAATCAGCCCCAGCATTTT; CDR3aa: CASSQATGGSNQPQHF
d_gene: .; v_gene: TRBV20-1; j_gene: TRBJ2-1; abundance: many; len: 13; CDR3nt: TGCAGTGCCCCAGGCGGGGCCTACAATGAGCAGTTCTTC; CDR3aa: CSAPGGAYNEQFF
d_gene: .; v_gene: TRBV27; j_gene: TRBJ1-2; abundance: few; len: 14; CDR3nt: TGTGCCAGCAGTTTAGTGGGACCTTCAGGTGGCTACACCTTC; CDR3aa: CASSLVGPSGGYTF
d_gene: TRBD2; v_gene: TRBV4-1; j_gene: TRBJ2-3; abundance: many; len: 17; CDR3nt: TGCGCCAGCAGCCAAGAGGGGGGGACCGAATTGTTAGATACGCAGTATTTT; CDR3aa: CASSQEGGTELLDTQYF
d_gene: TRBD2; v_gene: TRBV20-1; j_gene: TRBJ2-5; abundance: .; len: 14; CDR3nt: TGCAGTGCTAGAACGGGGACTAGCCAAGAGGCCCAGTACTTC; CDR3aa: CSARTGTSQEAQYF
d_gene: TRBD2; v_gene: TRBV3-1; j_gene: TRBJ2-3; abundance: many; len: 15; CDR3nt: TGTGCCAGCAGCTCTAGCGGGGTGGGCACAGATACGCAGTATTTT; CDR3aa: CASSSSGVGTDTQYF
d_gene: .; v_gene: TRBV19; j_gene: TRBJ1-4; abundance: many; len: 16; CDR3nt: TGTGCCAGTAGTCCTCTAGCTCGGGAGCCTAATGAAAAACTGTTTTTT; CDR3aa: CASSPLAREPNEKLFF
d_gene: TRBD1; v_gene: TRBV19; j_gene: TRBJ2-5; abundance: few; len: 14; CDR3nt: TGTGCCATTAGCGCCGGGACAGGGGGACAGACCCAGTACTTC; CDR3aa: CAISAGTGGQTQYF
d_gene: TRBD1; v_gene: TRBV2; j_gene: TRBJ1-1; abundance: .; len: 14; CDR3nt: TGTGCCAGCAGTGAACGGGCAGGGGGGACTGAAGCTTTCTTT; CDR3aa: CASSERAGGTEAFF
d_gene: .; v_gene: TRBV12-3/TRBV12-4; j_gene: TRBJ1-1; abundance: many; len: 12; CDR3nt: TGTGCCAGCAGCCCAGACAGCGTTGAAGCTTTCTTT; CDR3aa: CASSPDSVEAFF
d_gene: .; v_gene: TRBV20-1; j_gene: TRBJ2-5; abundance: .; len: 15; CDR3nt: TGCAGTGCTAGAGTCTCGCACGATCTCCAAGAGACCCAGTACTTC; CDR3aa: CSARVSHDLQETQYF
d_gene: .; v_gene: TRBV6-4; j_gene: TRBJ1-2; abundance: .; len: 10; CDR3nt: TGTGCCAGCAGAGATACAGGCTACACCTTC; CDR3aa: CASRDTGYTF
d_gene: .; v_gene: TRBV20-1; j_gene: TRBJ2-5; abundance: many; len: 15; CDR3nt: TGCAGTGCTAGAGTCGGGGCCGGGAGTTATGAGACCCAGTACTTC; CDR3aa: CSARVGAGSYETQYF
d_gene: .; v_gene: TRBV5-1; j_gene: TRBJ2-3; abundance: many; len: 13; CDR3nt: TGCGCCAGCAGCTTGCCAGGGACAGATACGCAGTATTTT; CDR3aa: CASSLPGTDTQYF
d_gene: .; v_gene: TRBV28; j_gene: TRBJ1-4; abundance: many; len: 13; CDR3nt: TGTGCCACCGGACAGCCCGGGAGTGAAAAACTGTTTTTT; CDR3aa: CATGQPGSEKLFF
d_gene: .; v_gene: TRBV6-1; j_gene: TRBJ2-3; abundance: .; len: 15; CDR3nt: TGTGCCAGCAGTCCCCAGGGTCGAGGCACAGATACGCAGTATTTT; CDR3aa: CASSPQGRGTDTQYF
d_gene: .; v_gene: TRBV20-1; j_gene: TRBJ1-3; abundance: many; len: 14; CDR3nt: TGCAGTGCTAGTGAGGGGTCCCGTGGAAACACCATATATTTT; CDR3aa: CSASEGSRGNTIYF
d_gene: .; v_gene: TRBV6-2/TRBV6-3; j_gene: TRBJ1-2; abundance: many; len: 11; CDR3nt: TGTGCCAGCAGATCCGGGAGTGGCTACACCTTC; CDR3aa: CASRSGSGYTF
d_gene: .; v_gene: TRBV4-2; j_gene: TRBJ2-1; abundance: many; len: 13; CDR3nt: TGTGCCAGCAGCCAAGAAGGACGGAATGAGCAGTTCTTC; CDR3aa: CASSQEGRNEQFF
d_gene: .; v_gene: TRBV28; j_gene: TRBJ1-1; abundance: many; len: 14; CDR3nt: TGTGCCAGCACCCCGCGGGGAGGTACCACTGAAGCTTTCTTT; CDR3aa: CASTPRGGTTEAFF
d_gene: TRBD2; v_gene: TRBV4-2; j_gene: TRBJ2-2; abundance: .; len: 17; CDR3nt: TGTGCCAGCAGCCAAGGAGAAAGCGGGAGAAACACCGGGGAGCTGTTTTTT; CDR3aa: CASSQGESGRNTGELFF